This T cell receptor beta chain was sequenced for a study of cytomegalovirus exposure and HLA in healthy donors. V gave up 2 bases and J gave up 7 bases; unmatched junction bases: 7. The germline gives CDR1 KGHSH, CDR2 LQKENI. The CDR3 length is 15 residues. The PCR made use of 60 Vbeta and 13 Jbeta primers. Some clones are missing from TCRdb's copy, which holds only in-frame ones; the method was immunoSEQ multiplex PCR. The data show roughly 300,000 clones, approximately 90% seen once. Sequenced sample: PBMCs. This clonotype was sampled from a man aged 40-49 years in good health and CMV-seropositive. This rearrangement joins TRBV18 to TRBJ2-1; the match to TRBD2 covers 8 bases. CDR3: CASSPSGGRSNEQFF. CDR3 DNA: TGTGCCAGCTCACCATCCGGCGGGAGGTCGAATGAGCAGTTCTTC. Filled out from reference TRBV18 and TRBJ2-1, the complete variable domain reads NAGVMQNPRHLVRRRGQEARLRCSPMKGHSHVYWYRQLPEEGLKFMVYLQKENIIDESGMPKERFSAEFPKEGPSILRIQQVVRGDSAAYFCASSPSGGRSNEQFFGPGTRLTVL.